This TCR beta chain emerged from a study of radiation and T cells in renal cell carcinoma. Study-level points and caveats: No pretreatment tumor biopsies were available for baseline clonotypes.

With respect to this clone: Its antigen is undetermined.

Measured with immunoSEQ multiplex PCR; TCRdb has only the in-frame clones, and not every one. The sample lists 150,000 to 180,000 clones, 80% to 90% occurring once. Noted time point: blood 2 weeks post-SBRT. As to treatment: 15 Gy SBRT to primary tumor, nephrectomy 4 weeks later. The germline V and J ends were trimmed by 0 bases and 0 bases, with 8 bases remaining between them. The germline gives CDR1 SGDLS, CDR2 YYNGEE. The CDR3 is 15 residues long. The chain employs TRBV9 and TRBJ2-3; possible D gene TRBD1, 6 bases. The clonotype comes from a woman between 50 and 59 years old with renal cell carcinoma. The sequencing here drew on blood, taken from a patient whose treatment included radiotherapy and nephrectomy. This CDR3 reads CASSVEGESTDTQYF. Written as DNA, the CDR3 is TGTGCCAGCAGCGTAGAGGGGGAAAGCACAGATACGCAGTATTTT.